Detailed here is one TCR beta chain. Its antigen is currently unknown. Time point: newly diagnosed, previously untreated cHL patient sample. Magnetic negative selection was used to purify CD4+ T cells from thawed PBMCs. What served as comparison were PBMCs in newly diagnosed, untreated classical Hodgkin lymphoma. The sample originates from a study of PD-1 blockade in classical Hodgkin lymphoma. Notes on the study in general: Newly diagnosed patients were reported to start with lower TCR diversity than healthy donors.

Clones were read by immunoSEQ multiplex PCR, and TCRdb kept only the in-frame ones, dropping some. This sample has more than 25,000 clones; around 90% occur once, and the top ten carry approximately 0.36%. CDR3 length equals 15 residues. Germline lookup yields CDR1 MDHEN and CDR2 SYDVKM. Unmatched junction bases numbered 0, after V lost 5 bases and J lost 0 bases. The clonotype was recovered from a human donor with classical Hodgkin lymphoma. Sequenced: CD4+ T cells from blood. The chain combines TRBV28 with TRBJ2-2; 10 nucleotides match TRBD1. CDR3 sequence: CASSGQGANTGELFF. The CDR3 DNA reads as TGTGCCAGCAGTGGACAGGGGGCGAACACCGGGGAGCTGTTTTTT.